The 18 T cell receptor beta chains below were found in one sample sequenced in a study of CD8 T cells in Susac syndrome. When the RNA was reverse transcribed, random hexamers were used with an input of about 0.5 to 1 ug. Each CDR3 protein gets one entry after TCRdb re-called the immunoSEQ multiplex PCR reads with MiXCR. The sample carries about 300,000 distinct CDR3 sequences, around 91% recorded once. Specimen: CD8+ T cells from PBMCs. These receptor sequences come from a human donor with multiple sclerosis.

The CDR3 sequence is CSARREYSNQPQHF. The CDR3 region has the DNA TGCAGTGCGAGAAGAGAATATAGCAATCAGCCCCAGCATTTT. This chain uses TRBV20-1 with TRBJ1-5, with D uncertain. Germline lookup yields CDR1 DFQATT and CDR2 SNEGSKA (reference sequence). Trimming cost V 6 bases and J 0 bases, with 12 bases left between them. This CDR3 is 14 amino acids long.

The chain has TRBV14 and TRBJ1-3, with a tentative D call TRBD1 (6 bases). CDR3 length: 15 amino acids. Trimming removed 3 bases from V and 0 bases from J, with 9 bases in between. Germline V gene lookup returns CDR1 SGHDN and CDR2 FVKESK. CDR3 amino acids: CASSHPDSSGNTIYF. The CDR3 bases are TGTGCCAGCAGCCATCCGGACAGCTCTGGAAACACCATATATTTT.

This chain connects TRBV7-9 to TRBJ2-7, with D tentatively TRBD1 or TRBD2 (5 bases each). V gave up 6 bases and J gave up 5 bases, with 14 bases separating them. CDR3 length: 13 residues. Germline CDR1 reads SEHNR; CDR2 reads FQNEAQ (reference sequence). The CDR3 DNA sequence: TGTGCCAGCAGTCAAATTCTGGGGGACGAGCAGTACTTC. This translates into CASSQILGDEQYF.

The CDR3 loop reads CASSPQWGERRYNEQFF. DNA for the CDR3: TGTGCCAGCAGTCCCCAGTGGGGGGAGCGGAGATACAATGAGCAGTTCTTC. This chain uses TRBV28 with TRBJ2-1, with D tentatively TRBD2 (6 bases). The CDR3 runs 17 residues. Germline values: CDR1 MDHEN, CDR2 SYDVKM. Trimming removed 5 bases from V and 4 bases from J, with 21 bases in between.

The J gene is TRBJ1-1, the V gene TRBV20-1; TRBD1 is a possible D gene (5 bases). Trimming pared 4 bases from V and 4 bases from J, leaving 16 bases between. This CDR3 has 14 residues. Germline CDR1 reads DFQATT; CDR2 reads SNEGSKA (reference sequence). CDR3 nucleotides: TGCAGTGCTACTATCCCTGCCAGGGTCACTGAAGCTTTCTTT. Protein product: CSATIPARVTEAFF.

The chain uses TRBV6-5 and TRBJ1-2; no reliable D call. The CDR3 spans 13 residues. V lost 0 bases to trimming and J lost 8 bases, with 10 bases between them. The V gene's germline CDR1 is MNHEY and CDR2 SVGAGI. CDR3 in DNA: TGTGCCAGCAGTTACTCAAACCTGGGGGGCTACACCTTC. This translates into CASSYSNLGGYTF.

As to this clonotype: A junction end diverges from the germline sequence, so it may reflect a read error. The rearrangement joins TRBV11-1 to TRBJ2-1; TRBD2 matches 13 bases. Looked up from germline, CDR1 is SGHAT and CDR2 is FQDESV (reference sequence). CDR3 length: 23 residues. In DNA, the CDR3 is TGTGCCAGCATCGAACCGGCTGGACTAGCGGGAGCCCCACATAGGAGCTCCTGCAATGAGCAGTTCTTC. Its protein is CASIEPAGLAGAPHRSSCNEQFF.

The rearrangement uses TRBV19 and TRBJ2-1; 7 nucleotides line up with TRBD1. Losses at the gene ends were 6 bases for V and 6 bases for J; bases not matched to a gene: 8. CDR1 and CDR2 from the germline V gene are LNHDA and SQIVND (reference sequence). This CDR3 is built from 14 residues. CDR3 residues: CASSALPGGNEQFF. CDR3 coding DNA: TGTGCCAGTAGCGCATTGCCAGGGGGCAATGAGCAGTTCTTC.

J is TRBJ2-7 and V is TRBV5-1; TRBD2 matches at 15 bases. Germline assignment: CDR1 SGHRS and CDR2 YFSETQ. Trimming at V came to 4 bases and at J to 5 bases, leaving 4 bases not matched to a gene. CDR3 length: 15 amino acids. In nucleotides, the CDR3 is TGCGCCAGCAGCGGACTAGCGGGGGGGCTCGACGAGCAGTACTTC. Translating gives CASSGLAGGLDEQYF.

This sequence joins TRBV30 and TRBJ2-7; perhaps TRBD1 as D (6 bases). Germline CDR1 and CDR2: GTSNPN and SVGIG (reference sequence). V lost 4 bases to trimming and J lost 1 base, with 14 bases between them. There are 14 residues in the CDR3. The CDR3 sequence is CAWKSAGESYEQYF. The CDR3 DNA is TGTGCCTGGAAATCGGCAGGGGAGTCCTACGAGCAGTACTTC.

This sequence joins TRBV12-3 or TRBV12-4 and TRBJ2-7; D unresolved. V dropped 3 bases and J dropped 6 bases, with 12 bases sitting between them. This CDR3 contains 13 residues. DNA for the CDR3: TGTGCCAGCAGTTTCCGCCTCGTGGCCGAGCAGTACTTC. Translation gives CASSFRLVAEQYF.

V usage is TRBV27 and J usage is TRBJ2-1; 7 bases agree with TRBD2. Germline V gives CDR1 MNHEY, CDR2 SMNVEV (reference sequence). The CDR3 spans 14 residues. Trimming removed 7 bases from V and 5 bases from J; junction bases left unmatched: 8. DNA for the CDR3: TGTGCCAGCAAAATAGCGGGTTCAAACAATGAGCAGTTCTTC. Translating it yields CASKIAGSNNEQFF.

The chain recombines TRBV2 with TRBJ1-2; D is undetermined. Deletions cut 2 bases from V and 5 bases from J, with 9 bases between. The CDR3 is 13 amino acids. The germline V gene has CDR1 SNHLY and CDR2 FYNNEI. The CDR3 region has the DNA TGTGCCAGCAGTGAAAACCCCTCTTATGGCTACACCTTC. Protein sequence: CASSENPSYGYTF. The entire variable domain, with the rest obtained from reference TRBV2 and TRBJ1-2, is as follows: EPEVTQTPSHQVTQMGQEVILRCVPISNHLYFYWYRQILGQKVEFLVSFYNNEISEKSEIFDDQFSVERPDGSNFTLKIRSTKLEDSAMYFCASSENPSYGYTFGSGTRLTVV.

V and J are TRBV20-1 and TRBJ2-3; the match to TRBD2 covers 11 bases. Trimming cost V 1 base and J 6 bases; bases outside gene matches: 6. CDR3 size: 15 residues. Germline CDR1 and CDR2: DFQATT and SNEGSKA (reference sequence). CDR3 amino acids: CSARVLAGAPDTQYF. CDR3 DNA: TGCAGTGCTAGAGTACTAGCGGGGGCCCCGGATACGCAGTATTTT.

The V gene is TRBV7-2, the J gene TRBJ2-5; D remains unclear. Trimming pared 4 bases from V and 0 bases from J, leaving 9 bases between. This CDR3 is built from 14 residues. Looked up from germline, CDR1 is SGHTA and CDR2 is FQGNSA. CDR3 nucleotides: TGTGCCAGCAGCTCTTTACGGTACCAAGAGACCCAGTACTTC. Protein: CASSSLRYQETQYF.

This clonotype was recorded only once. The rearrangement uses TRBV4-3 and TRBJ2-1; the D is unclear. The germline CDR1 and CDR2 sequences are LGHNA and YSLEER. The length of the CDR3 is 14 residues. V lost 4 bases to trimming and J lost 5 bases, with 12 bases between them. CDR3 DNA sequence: TGCGCCAGCAGCCCCCGACAAATAGACAATGAGCAGTTCTTC. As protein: CASSPRQIDNEQFF.

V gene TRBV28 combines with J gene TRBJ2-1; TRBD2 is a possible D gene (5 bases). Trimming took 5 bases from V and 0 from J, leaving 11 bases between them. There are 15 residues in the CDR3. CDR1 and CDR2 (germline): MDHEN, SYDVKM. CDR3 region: CASSPRALSYNEQFF. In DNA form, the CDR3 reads TGTGCCAGCAGTCCGCGGGCTCTCTCCTACAATGAGCAGTTCTTC.

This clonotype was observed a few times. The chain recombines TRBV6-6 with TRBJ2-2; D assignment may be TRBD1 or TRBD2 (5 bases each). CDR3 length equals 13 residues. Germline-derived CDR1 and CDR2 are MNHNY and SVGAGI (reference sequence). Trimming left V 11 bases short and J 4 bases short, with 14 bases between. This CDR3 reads CAGRRGATGELFF. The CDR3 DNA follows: TGTGCCGGTCGAAGGGGAGCCACCGGGGAGCTGTTTTTT.